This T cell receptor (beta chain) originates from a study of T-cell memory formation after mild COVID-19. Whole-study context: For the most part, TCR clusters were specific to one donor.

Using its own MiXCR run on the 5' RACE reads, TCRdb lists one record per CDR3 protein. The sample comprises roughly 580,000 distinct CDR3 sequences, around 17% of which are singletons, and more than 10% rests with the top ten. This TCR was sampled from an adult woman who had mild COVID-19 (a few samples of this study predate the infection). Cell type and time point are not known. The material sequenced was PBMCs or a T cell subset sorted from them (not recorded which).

The CDR3 reads CATSRVTSHNEQFF. CDR3 DNA: TGTGCCACCAGCAGAGTAACCAGCCATAATGAGCAGTTCTTC. The chain is built from TRBV15 and TRBJ2-1; no clear D. V lost 1 base and J lost 7, with 11 bases in between. CDR3 length: 14 amino acids. The germline CDR1 and CDR2 sequences are LNHNV and YYDKDF (reference sequence).